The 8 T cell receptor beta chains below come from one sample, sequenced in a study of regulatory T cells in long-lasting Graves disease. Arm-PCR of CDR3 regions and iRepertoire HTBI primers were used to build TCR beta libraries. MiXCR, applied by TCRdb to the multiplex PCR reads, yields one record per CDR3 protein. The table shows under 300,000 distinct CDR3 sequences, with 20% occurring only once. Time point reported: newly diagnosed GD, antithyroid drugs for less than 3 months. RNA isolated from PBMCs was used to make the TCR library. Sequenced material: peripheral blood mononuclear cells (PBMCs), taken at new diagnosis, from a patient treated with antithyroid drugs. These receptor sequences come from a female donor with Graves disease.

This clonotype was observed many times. CDR3 in amino acids: CASGSPYEQYF. The CDR3 coding sequence is TGTGCCAGCGGGTCTCCCTACGAGCAGTACTTC. The chain combines TRBV2 with TRBJ2-7; D is ambiguous. Germline loops: CDR1 SNHLY, CDR2 FYNNEI. There are 11 residues in the CDR3. The ends were cut back, 8 bases at V and 2 bases at J, with 7 bases in the middle.

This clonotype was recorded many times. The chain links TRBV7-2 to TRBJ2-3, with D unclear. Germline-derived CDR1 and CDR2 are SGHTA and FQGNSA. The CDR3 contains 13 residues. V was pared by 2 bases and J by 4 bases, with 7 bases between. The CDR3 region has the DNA TGTGCCAGCAGCTTAATCTCGCCAGATACGCAGTATTTT. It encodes CASSLISPDTQYF.

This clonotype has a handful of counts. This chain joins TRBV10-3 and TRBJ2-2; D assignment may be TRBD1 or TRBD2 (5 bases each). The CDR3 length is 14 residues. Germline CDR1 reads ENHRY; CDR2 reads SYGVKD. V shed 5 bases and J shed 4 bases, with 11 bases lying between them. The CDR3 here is CAISHGTSTGELFF. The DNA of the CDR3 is TGTGCCATCAGTCACGGGACGTCCACCGGGGAGCTGTTTTTT.

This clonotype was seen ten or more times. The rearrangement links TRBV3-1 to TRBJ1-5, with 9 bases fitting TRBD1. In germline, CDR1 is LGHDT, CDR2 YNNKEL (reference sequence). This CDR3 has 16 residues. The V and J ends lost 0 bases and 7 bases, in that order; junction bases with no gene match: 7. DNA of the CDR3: TGTGCCAGCAGCCAAGAGAGGGGACAGGGTATGCAGCCCCAGCATTTT. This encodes CASSQERGQGMQPQHF.

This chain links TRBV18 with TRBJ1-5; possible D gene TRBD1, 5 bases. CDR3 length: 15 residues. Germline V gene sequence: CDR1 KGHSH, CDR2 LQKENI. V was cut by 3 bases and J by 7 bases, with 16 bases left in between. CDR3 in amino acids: CASSPKVGAGQPQHF. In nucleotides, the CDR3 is TGTGCCAGCTCACCCAAAGTAGGGGCTGGGCAGCCCCAGCATTTT.

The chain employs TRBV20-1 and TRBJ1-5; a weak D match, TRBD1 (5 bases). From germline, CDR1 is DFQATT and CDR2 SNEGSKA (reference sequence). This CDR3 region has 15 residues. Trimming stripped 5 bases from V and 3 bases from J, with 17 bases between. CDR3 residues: CSAPPRGVPNQPQHF. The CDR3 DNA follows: TGCAGTGCTCCACCGCGGGGGGTCCCCAATCAGCCCCAGCATTTT.

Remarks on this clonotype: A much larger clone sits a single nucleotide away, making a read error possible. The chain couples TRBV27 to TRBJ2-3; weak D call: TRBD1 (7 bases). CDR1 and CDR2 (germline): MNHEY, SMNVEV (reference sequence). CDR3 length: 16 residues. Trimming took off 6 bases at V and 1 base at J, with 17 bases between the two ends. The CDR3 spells CASSPKTGTCTDTQYF. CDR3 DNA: TGTGCCAGCAGCCCAAAGACAGGGACTTGCACAGATACGCAGTATTTT.

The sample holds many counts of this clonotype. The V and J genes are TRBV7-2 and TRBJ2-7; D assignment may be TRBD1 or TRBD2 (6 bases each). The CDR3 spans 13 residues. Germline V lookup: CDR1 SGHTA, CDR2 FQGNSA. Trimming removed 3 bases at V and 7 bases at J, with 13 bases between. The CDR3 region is CASSLGRTEEQYF. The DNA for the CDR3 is TGTGCCAGCAGCTTGGGGAGGACAGAAGAGCAGTACTTC.